This TCR beta chain is from a study of OX40 agonist ivuxolimab in advanced cancers. Study-level information: Patients were around 83% male with ages roughly 20 to 90, mean about 60.

This CDR3 has 15 residues. Trimming took 7 bases from V and 6 from J; bases not matched to a gene: 7. CDR1 is WNHNN and CDR2 is SYGVQD in the germline V gene (reference sequence). Method: immunoSEQ multiplex PCR; TCRdb's copy keeps in-frame clones and lacks some. The sample gives 60,000 to 85,000 clones, over 75% of which show up once; 6.9% is in the top ten. The source was CD4+ or CD8+ T cells sorted from blood, collected in a trial of the OX40 agonist ivuxolimab. This sequence originates from an adult with an advanced solid tumor such as melanoma, head and neck, liver or kidney cancer. The V gene is TRBV10-1, the J gene TRBJ1-4; the match to TRBD1 covers 11 bases. CDR3 bases: TGCGCCAGCATTTGGACAGGGGGCTCAGATGAAAAACTGTTTTTT. This gives the protein CASIWTGGSDEKLFF.